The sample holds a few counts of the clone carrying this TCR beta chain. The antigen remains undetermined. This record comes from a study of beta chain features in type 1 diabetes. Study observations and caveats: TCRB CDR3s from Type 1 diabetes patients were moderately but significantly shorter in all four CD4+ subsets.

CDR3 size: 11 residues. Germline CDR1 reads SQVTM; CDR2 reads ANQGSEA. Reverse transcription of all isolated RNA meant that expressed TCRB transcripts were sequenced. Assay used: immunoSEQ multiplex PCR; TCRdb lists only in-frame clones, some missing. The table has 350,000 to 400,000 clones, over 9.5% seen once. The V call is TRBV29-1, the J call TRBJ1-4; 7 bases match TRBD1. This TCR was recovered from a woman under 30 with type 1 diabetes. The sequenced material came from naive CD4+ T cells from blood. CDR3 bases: TGCGTTGGGACAGAGAATGAAAAACTGTTTTTT. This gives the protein CVGTENEKLFF.